The 9 T cell receptor beta chains presented below share a single source sample, sequenced in a study of CD8 T cells in ankylosing spondylitis. Overall study findings and caveats: Characteristic, it appeared, of ankylosing spondylitis blood was a TCR beta motif of about eight highly homologous variants.

A single record per CDR3 protein comes from TCRdb applying MiXCR to the 5' RACE reads. Here the sample spans roughly 670,000 distinct CDR3 sequences, around 20% being singletons. Their recognized antigens are unknown. What was sequenced was blood, either unsorted or a sorted T cell fraction (not recorded which). These receptor sequences come from a male donor with ankylosing spondylitis.

This clonotype has just a few counts. The J gene is TRBJ1-2, the V gene TRBV7-9; the D is unclear. CDR1 is SEHNR and CDR2 is FQNEAQ in the germline V gene (reference sequence). This CDR3 region has 13 residues. Trimming pared 8 bases from V and 6 bases from J, leaving 16 bases between. The CDR3 here is CASSNSVGHGYTF. The CDR3, as DNA: TGTGCCAGCTCGAACTCGGTGGGCCATGGCTACACCTTC.

The chain carries TRBV24-1 and TRBJ2-3, with 11 bases that match TRBD2. Germline assignment: CDR1 KGHDR and CDR2 SFDVKD. V shed 1 base and J 4 bases; nucleotides not matched to a gene: 21. The CDR3 is 22 amino acids. The CDR3, as DNA: TGTGCCACCAGTGATTTTTCATCATCGAAAAATCTACTAGCGGGAGTTGCAGATACGCAGTATTTT. Its protein product is CATSDFSSSKNLLAGVADTQYF.

This clonotype has more than one count but fewer than ten. The chain links TRBV12-3 or TRBV12-4 to TRBJ2-1, with D possibly called TRBD1 or TRBD2 (5 bases each). This CDR3 has 14 amino acids. V dropped 4 bases and J dropped 5 bases, with 12 bases sitting between them. DNA of the CDR3: TGTGCCAGCAGTTCCCGATGGGGGAACAATGAGCAGTTCTTC. As protein: CASSSRWGNNEQFF.

The table lists this clonotype with many counts. This chain joins TRBV28 and TRBJ2-3; D is uncertain. The CDR3 length is 13 residues. V dropped 6 bases and J dropped 4 bases, with 11 bases sitting between them. CDR1 and CDR2 from the germline V gene are MDHEN and SYDVKM. This chain's CDR3 is CASRPTFADTQYF. The CDR3 region has the DNA TGTGCCAGCAGGCCCACATTCGCAGATACGCAGTATTTT.

This clonotype was seen a single time. This chain links TRBV29-1 with TRBJ1-1; 7 positions agree with TRBD1. This CDR3 region has 13 residues. With 5 bases clipped from V and 1 base from J, the junction kept 4 bases outside the gene matches. Germline assignment: CDR1 SQVTM and CDR2 ANQGSEA. The CDR3 reads CSVPDRENTEAFF. Written as DNA, the CDR3 is TGCAGCGTTCCCGACAGGGAGAACACTGAAGCTTTCTTT.

J is TRBJ2-5 and V is TRBV6-2 or TRBV6-3; the D gene is possibly TRBD2 (5 bases). This CDR3 comprises 13 residues. With 7 bases removed from V and 1 base from J, the gap between germline ends came to 10 bases. Germline assignment: CDR1 MNHEY and CDR2 SVGEGT. CDR3 DNA sequence: TGTGCCAGCAAGGTCGGAGGCCAAGAGACCCAGTACTTC. Translating gives CASKVGGQETQYF.

The J gene is TRBJ2-2, the V gene TRBV20-1, with 10 bases identical to TRBD1. The trim removed 6 bases at V and 1 base at J, leaving 11 bases unmatched. CDR3 length: 17 amino acids. CDR1 and CDR2 (germline): DFQATT, SNEGSKA (reference sequence). The CDR3 DNA reads TGCAGTGCGGGAAAGCCGGGACAGGGGATGAACACCGGGGAGCTGTTTTTT. This gives the protein CSAGKPGQGMNTGELFF.

The rearrangement uses TRBV15 and TRBJ2-1; D might be TRBD2 (6 bases). V dropped 0 bases and J dropped 8 bases, with 17 bases sitting between them. This CDR3 is 16 amino acids long. Germline V gene sequence: CDR1 LNHNV, CDR2 YYDKDF (reference sequence). The CDR3 bases are TGTGCCACCAGCAGAGATTTCGGGGGAGCGGGCGATGAGCAGTTCTTC. It codes for CATSRDFGGAGDEQFF.

This clonotype showed up just a few times. This chain joins TRBV15 and TRBJ2-5; D remains ambiguous. The germline gives CDR1 LNHNV, CDR2 YYDKDF (reference sequence). Trimming pared 2 bases from V and 3 bases from J, leaving 13 bases between. The CDR3 is made up of 15 amino acids. The CDR3 loop is CATSRIPPVEETQYF. DNA for the CDR3: TGTGCCACCAGCAGAATCCCCCCGGTCGAAGAGACCCAGTACTTC.